A selection of T cell receptor beta chains follows, all from one sample in a study of T cell repertoires in ileal Crohn's disease. The data were produced by immunoSEQ multiplex PCR, yet TCRdb's version contains in-frame clones alone and is incomplete. Of roughly 60,000 clones in the sample, less than 90% were seen once. Sequencing input: ileal tissue. These receptors originate from an adult with Crohn's disease. The CDR3 runs from the conserved cysteine through the conserved F or W. The D gene is left open where the match is weak. Only part of the rows carry a size: once, few, many, or a class if the clone is expanded.

-	TRBV6-1	once	TRBJ1-5	CASSDWGASQPQHF	TGTGCCAGCAGTGATTGGGGAGCGAGCCAGCCCCAGCATTTT
-	TRBV9	-	TRBJ1-3	CASSAGFSGNTIYF	TGTGCCAGCAGCGCAGGGTTCTCTGGAAACACCATATATTTT
TRBD1	TRBV2	-	TRBJ1-2	CASSEGQPSLGGYTF	TGTGCCAGCAGTGAGGGACAGCCATCCCTCGGCGGCTACACCTTC
-	TRBV11-3	-	TRBJ2-3	CASSYRDGNTDTQYF	TGTGCCAGCAGCTACAGGGACGGTAACACAGATACGCAGTATTTT
TRBD2	TRBV5-6	once	TRBJ2-7	CASSLRFTSGIYEQYF	TGTGCCAGCAGCTTGAGGTTTACTAGCGGAATCTACGAGCAGTACTTC
-	TRBV7-9	-	TRBJ1-5	CASTGEGDQPQHF	TGTGCCAGCACCGGCGAGGGGGATCAGCCCCAGCATTTT
-	TRBV10-3	-	TRBJ2-2	CAIMRTNTGELFF	TGTGCCATCATGAGGACGAACACCGGGGAGCTGTTTTTT
TRBD2	TRBV30	-	TRBJ2-1	CAWDGSGSRAGEQFF	TGTGCCTGGGATGGAAGCGGGAGTAGGGCTGGTGAGCAGTTCTTC
-	TRBV27	-	TRBJ2-1	CAAGSGSPLNEQFF	TGTGCCGCGGGGTCAGGCTCCCCCCTTAATGAGCAGTTCTTC
TRBD1	TRBV6-5	-	TRBJ2-5	CASSRDRGAETQYF	TGTGCCAGCAGTAGGGACAGGGGGGCGGAGACCCAGTACTTC
-	TRBV7-2	-	TRBJ1-2	CASSLGQFYGYTF	TGTGCCAGCAGCTTAGGACAGTTCTATGGCTACACCTTC
-	TRBV6-1	-	TRBJ1-5	CASRYRQAGNQPQHF	TGTGCCAGCAGATATAGACAGGCCGGGAATCAGCCCCAGCATTTT
TRBD1	TRBV5-4	-	TRBJ2-4	CASSFDRGSKNIQYF	TGTGCCAGCAGCTTCGACAGGGGCTCCAAAAACATTCAGTACTTC
TRBD1	TRBV5-4	-	TRBJ1-2	CASVKQGNYGYTF	TGTGCCAGCGTAAAACAGGGGAACTATGGCTACACCTTC
TRBD1	TRBV5-6	-	TRBJ1-5	CASSSSRGLQPQHF	TGTGCCAGCAGCAGTAGCAGGGGGCTTCAGCCCCAGCATTTT
-	TRBV28	-	TRBJ1-1	CASRRGTLGLPGGAFF	TGTGCCAGCAGGCGCGGAACCCTGGGACTGCCGGGCGGAGCTTTCTTT
-	TRBV28	-	TRBJ1-2	CASNGGSSGYTF	TGTGCCAGCAACGGCGGCTCTTCAGGCTACACCTTC
TRBD2	TRBV5-4	-	TRBJ2-1	CASSLEGGRGRNEQFF	TGTGCCAGCAGCTTGGAAGGCGGGAGGGGACGCAATGAGCAGTTCTTC
TRBD1	TRBV14	-	TRBJ1-2	CASSQLTFGQGAGYTF	TGTGCCAGCAGCCAATTGACATTCGGACAGGGGGCCGGCTACACCTTC
-	TRBV5-6	-	TRBJ1-5	CASSGRGMDNQPQHF	TGTGCCAGCAGCGGGAGGGGTATGGACAATCAGCCCCAGCATTTT
TRBD1	TRBV6-1	-	TRBJ2-1	CASSGGQGAGNEQFF	TGTGCCAGCAGTGGGGGACAGGGGGCAGGCAATGAGCAGTTCTTC
TRBD2	TRBV9	-	TRBJ2-7	CASSVSGDYEQYF	TGTGCCAGCAGCGTTAGCGGGGACTACGAGCAGTACTTC
TRBD2	TRBV6-4	-	TRBJ2-3	CASGLDRSDTQYF	TGTGCCAGCGGACTAGACCGATCTGATACGCAGTATTTT
-	TRBV10-2	-	TRBJ2-5	CASSGWGMPGTSETQYF	TGCGCCAGCAGTGGATGGGGGATGCCCGGGACTTCAGAGACCCAGTACTTC
-	TRBV11-2	-	TRBJ1-6	CASSLGGSYNSPLHF	TGTGCCAGCAGCTTAGGAGGCTCCTATAATTCACCCCTCCACTTT
-	TRBV10-1	-	TRBJ1-4	CASRADSGNEKLFF	TGCGCCAGCAGGGCAGACAGCGGGAATGAAAAACTGTTTTTT
-	TRBV9	-	TRBJ2-2	CASSVEGGINTGELFF	TGTGCCAGCAGCGTAGAAGGCGGGATAAACACCGGGGAGCTGTTTTTT
TRBD1	TRBV5-8	once	TRBJ2-3	CASSSGTDTDTQYF	TGTGCCAGCAGCTCAGGGACAGACACAGATACGCAGTATTTT
-	TRBV13	-	TRBJ2-7	CASSPLISSYEQYF	TGTGCCAGCAGCCCCCTTATCAGCTCCTACGAGCAGTACTTC
TRBD2	TRBV6-5	few	TRBJ2-1	CASSGLDDEQFF	TGTGCCAGCAGCGGACTAGACGATGAGCAGTTCTTC
TRBD1	TRBV9	once	TRBJ2-7	CASSKSGTGHNEQYF	TGTGCCAGCAGTAAATCCGGGACAGGGCACAACGAGCAGTACTTC
-	TRBV6-6	-	TRBJ1-1	CASTLTGNTEAFF	TGTGCCAGCACTTTAACAGGGAACACTGAAGCTTTCTTT
TRBD1	TRBV5-1	-	TRBJ1-1	CASARGTGEDAEAFF	TGCGCCAGTGCGCGTGGAACAGGGGAGGACGCTGAAGCTTTCTTT
TRBD1	TRBV2	-	TRBJ1-5	CASSDRGRQPQHF	TGTGCCAGCAGTGACAGGGGGCGTCAGCCCCAGCATTTT
-	TRBV28	once	TRBJ1-6	CASSLSLSVPSFVPLHF	TGTGCCAGCAGTTTATCCCTCTCCGTTCCCTCTTTTGTCCCCCTCCACTTT
TRBD1	TRBV5-1	-	TRBJ2-6	CASSLGGTGRSGANVLTF	TGCGCCAGCAGCTTGGGAGGGACAGGGAGATCTGGGGCCAACGTCCTGACTTTC
-	TRBV2	-	TRBJ1-6	CASSEGADSSSYNSPLHF	TGTGCCAGCAGTGAGGGAGCGGACTCCAGCTCCTATAATTCACCCCTCCACTTT
TRBD2	TRBV7-6	-	TRBJ2-7	CASSLLSGSYEQYF	TGTGCCAGCAGCTTACTGAGCGGGAGCTACGAGCAGTACTTC
-	TRBV2	-	TRBJ2-6	CASFSAPRQPNVLTF	TGTGCCAGCTTCTCCGCCCCAAGACAGCCCAACGTCCTGACTTTC
TRBD1	TRBV4-1	-	TRBJ1-1	CASSQVPQGGTEAFF	TGCGCCAGCAGCCAAGTGCCCCAGGGGGGAACTGAAGCTTTCTTT
-	TRBV28	-	TRBJ1-5	CASSGQQYQPQHF	TGTGCCAGCAGCGGACAGCAATATCAGCCCCAGCATTTT
TRBD1	TRBV2	-	TRBJ1-2	CASRPSGTAYGYTF	TGTGCCAGCAGGCCATCCGGGACAGCTTATGGCTACACCTTC
TRBD2	TRBV19	-	TRBJ2-1	CASSIDQRGGRNEQFF	TGTGCCAGTAGTATAGACCAGCGGGGGGGCCGCAATGAGCAGTTCTTC
-	TRBV7-6	-	TRBJ2-6	CASSLVQGPLPGANVLTF	TGTGCCAGCAGCTTAGTGCAGGGTCCTCTCCCTGGGGCCAACGTCCTGACTTTC
-	TRBV28	-	TRBJ1-5	CASSPTVGNQPQHF	TGTGCCAGCAGTCCGACTGTAGGCAATCAGCCCCAGCATTTT
-	TRBV18	-	TRBJ1-3	CASSPKSDRSGNTIYF	TGTGCCAGCTCACCAAAGTCGGACAGATCTGGAAACACCATATATTTT